The sequence of this T cell receptor (beta chain) was determined in a study of identical twins. A single record per CDR3 protein comes from TCRdb applying MiXCR to the 5' RACE reads. The sample lists 600,000 to 700,000 distinct CDR3 sequences, about 20% occurring once. V lost 1 base and J lost 3; bases outside the gene matches: 9. The CDR3 is made up of 17 amino acids. Germline CDR1 and CDR2: SEHNR and FQNEAQ (reference sequence). As regards this clonotype: The antigen remains undetermined.

Study-wide results and caveats: There were fewer insertions in abundant cord blood beta clonotypes, but memory repertoires showed no such pattern.

These data also featured in a second study, about T cells expressing NK-cell markers. That source reports: Seven sequenced donors out of eight were HCMV-seropositive, one seronegative. Researchers report these clonotypes also headed the CD3+CD56-NKG2C+ fraction in several donors. The study left the HCMV specificity of expanded NKG2C+ T cell clones unresolved.

V and J are TRBV7-9 and TRBJ2-1; TRBD2 matches at 7 bases. The TCR sequence derives from a young woman in good health. The specimen was PBMCs. Written as DNA, the CDR3 is TGTGCCAGCAGCTTAGGTCAGTCTAGCGGTATCTACAATGAGCAGTTCTTC. Protein product: CASSLGQSSGIYNEQFF.